The table lists the clone carrying this T cell receptor (beta chain) with a few counts. The antigen remains unidentified. A read error may account for a junction end that differs from germline. PCR primers comprised 60 Vbeta and 13 Jbeta primers. The table came from immunoSEQ multiplex PCR; TCRdb's copy has only in-frame clones and leaves some out. The sample gives fewer than 200,000 clones, approximately 84% of which show up once; 4.5% is in the top ten. The CDR3 is made up of 17 amino acids. The germline V gene has CDR1 SGDLS and CDR2 YYNGEE. The sample originates from a study of cytomegalovirus exposure and HLA in healthy donors. Findings of the study overall: A later analysis linked a missense DCLRE1C variant to TCR beta V- and J-gene trimming. Later work showed greater clonal expansion in HLA-associated TCR beta chains than in equally common others.

The sequenced sample consisted of PBMCs. V is TRBV9 and J is TRBJ1-1, with 10 bases that match TRBD1. The source is a woman in her forties or fifties in good health and CMV-seropositive. The CDR3 nucleotides are TGTGCCAGCAGCGTAGTGGAAGGGGGACAGGGGAACCCTGAAGCTTTCTTT. It specifies CASSVVEGGQGNPEAFF.